This T cell receptor beta chain was sequenced during a study of T cell repertoires in cytomegalovirus infection (dated by TCRdb to the late 2010s). Looking at the study overall: Donor HLA type was relevant to the analysis, as public TCR beta signatures indicated carriage of CMV infection together with the matching HLA type. The research as a whole found: The ex vivo response was dominated by HLA-C-restricted CMV-specific TCR beta clonotypes, which also provided the single most frequent clonotype in two of eight donors. Carriers of CMV infection plus the relevant HLA type were discriminated by the cumulative frequency of public TCR beta family members in the study cohort and in an independent roughly 370-donor cohort.

Sequencing was carried out with an Illumina HiSeq 1500. The raw public reads went through TCRdb reprocessing: fastp at Q25, MiXCR clone calling, in-frame beta chains kept. All rows with the same CDR3 protein become a single entry with the most common DNA and genes. The sample table lists about 100,000 distinct CDR3 sequences, 23% of them with a count of one. The ten largest clones take up about 39% of the sample. As encoded in the germline V gene, CDR1 is SGHTA while CDR2 is FQGTGA. From the cysteine up to the phenylalanine, the CDR3 has a length of 13 residues. Just CDR3 DNA is preserved here, 39 bases in frame from base 1. V drops 3 bases and J drops 5 bases, leaving 10 bases in between. This clonotype was seen repeatedly, ten times or more. This receptor's antigen is unknown. Base quality data are lacking; no much larger clone is found one base away.

Sequenced sample: CD8+ T cells from PBMCs. The V and J genes are TRBV7-3 and TRBJ2-5; there is no confident call for the D gene. The receptor was derived from a human donor in good health (CMV status not recorded). Some clones in this sample may be carry-over from other donors' samples. The sequenced DNA: TGTGCCAGCAGCTTCTGGGGTTCGGAGACCCAGTACTTC. This codes for CASSFWGSETQYF.